This T cell receptor (beta chain) is from a study of shared clonotypes between healthy human individuals. Overall study context: In total, the donors were two women and three men aged 18 to 49. CD4 naive and CD4 memory each took three plates per donor, while CD8 naive took two and CD8 memory one.

Findings of the study overall: Across subsets, estimated richness was generally greater for naive than for memory populations.

In the original workflow: Junction-only sequences without quality scores were provided by ImmunoSEQ, so filtering was different. The table came from immunoSEQ multiplex PCR; TCRdb's copy has only in-frame clones and leaves some out. The D gene and trimming were derived from the DNA, and the V and J assignments and clone size from that table. The profile covers roughly 550,000 clones, with about 95% appearing a single time and less than 0.13% taken by the ten largest. Positively selected for CCR7, the CD45RO-negative cells used as naive CD8 cells excluded terminally differentiated effector memory CD45RA+ cells. As regards this clone: Its antigen remains unidentified.

The TCR sequence derives from a woman in her twenties or thirties in good health. What was sequenced was naive CD8+ T cells sorted from blood.

The CDR3 here is CASATSGRPSQFF. For the CDR3, the DNA is TGTGCCAGTGCGACTAGCGGGAGGCCATCGCAGTTCTTC. The V gene is TRBV19, the J gene TRBJ2-1; TRBD2 aligns across 13 bases. J gave up 12 bases and V 8 bases, and 7 bases lay outside the gene matches. This CDR3 region has 13 residues. CDR1 and CDR2 from the germline V gene are LNHDA and SQIVND (reference sequence).